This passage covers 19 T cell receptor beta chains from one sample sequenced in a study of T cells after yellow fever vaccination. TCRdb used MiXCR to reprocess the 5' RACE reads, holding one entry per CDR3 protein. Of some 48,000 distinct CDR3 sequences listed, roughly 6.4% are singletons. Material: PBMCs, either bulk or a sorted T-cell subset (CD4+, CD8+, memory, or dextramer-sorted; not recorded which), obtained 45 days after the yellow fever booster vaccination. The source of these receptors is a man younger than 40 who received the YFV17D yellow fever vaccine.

CDR3 residues: CASQWREGGEQYF. The CDR3 nucleotides are TGTGCCAGCCAATGGCGGGAGGGAGGCGAGCAGTACTTC. The rearrangement links TRBV11-2 to TRBJ2-7; TRBD2 matches 9 bases. With V trimmed by 8 bases and J by 6 bases, 8 bases remained unmatched. The CDR3 totals 13 residues. CDR1 is SGHAT and CDR2 is FQNNGV in the germline V gene.

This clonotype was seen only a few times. The CDR3 loop is CASSIGWGRTNTGELFF. DNA for the CDR3: TGTGCCAGTAGTATTGGGTGGGGCCGAACGAACACCGGGGAGCTGTTTTTT. The chain is built from TRBV19 and TRBJ2-2; possibly TRBD1 for D (5 bases). The CDR3 spans 17 residues. V was clipped by 3 bases and J by 0 bases, with 14 bases between them. Germline CDR1 is LNHDA and CDR2 is SQIVND (reference sequence).

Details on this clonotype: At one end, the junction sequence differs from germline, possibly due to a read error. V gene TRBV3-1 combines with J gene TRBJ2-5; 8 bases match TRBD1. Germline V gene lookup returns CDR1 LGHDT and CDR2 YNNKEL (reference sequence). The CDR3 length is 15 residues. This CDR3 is CATSHGLQGVETQYF. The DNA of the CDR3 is TGTGCCACCAGCCATGGCCTACAGGGGGTCGAGACCCAGTACTTC.

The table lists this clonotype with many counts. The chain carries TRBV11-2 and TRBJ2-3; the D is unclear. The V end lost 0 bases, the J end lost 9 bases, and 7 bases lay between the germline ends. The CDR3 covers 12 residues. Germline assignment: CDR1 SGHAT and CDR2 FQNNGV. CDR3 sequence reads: CASSLDQLTQYF. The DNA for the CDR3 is TGTGCCAGCAGCTTAGATCAGTTAACGCAGTATTTT.

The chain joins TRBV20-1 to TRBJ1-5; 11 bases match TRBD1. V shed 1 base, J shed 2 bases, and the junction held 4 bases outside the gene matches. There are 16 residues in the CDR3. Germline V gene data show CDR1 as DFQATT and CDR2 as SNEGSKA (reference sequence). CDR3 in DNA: TGCAGTGCTAGAGGGGGGACAGGGGGTGGCAATCAGCCCCAGCATTTT. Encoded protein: CSARGGTGGGNQPQHF.

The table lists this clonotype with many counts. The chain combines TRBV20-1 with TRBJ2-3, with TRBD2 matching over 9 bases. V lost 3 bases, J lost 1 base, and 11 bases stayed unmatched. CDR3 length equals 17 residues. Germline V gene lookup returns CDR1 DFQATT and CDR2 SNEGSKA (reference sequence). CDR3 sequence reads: CSARMAGGEAGTDTQYF. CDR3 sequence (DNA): TGCAGTGCTAGGATGGCGGGAGGGGAGGCGGGCACAGATACGCAGTATTTT.

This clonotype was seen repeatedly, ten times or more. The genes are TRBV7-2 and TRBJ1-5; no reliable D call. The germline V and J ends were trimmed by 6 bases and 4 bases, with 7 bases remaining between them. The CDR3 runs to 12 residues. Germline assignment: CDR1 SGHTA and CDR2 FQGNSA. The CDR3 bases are TGTGCCAGCAGGTCGGGGAATCAGCCCCAGCATTTT. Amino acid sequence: CASRSGNQPQHF.

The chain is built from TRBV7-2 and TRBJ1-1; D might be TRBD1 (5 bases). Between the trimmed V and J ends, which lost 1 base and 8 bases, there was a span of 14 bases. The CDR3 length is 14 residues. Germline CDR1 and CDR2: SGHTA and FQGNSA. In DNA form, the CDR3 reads TGTGCCAGCAGCTTAGAACGACAGCCATTAGAAGCTTTCTTT. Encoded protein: CASSLERQPLEAFF. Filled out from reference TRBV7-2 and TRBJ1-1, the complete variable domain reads GAGVSQSPSNKVTEKGKDVELRCDPISGHTALYWYRQSLGQGLEFLIYFQGNSAPDKSGLPSDRFSAERTGGSVSTLTIQRTQQEDSAVYLCASSLERQPLEAFFGQGTRLTVV.

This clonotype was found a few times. The CDR3 spells CASSLLGAKNIQYF. In nucleotides, the CDR3 is TGTGCCAGCAGCTTATTAGGAGCCAAAAACATTCAGTACTTC. The rearrangement links TRBV7-2 to TRBJ2-4; D gene ambiguous. Germline values: CDR1 SGHTA, CDR2 FQGNSA. Between the trimmed V and J ends, which lost 2 bases and 0 bases, there was a span of 5 bases. The CDR3 has 14 residues.

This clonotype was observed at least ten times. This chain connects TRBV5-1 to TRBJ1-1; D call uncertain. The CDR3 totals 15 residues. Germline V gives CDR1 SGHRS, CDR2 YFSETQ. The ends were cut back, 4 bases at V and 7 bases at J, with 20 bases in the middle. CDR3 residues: CASSLTGRSPYEAFF. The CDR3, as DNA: TGCGCCAGCAGCCTCACCGGGCGGTCTCCCTATGAAGCTTTCTTT.

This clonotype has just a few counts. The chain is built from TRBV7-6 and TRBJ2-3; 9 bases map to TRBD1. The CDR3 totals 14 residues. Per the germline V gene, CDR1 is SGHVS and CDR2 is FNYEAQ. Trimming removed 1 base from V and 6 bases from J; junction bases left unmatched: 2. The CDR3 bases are TGTGCCAGCAGCTTAGGGGGACAGGGCGATACGCAGTATTTT. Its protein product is CASSLGGQGDTQYF.

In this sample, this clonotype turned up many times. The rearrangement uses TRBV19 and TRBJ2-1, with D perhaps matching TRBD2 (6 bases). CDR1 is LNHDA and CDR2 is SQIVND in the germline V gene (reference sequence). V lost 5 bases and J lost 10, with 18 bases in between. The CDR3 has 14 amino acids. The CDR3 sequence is CASSGAGRFREQFF. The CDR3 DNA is TGTGCCAGTAGTGGGGCAGGGAGGTTTAGGGAGCAGTTCTTC. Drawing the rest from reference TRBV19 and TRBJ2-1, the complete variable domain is DGGITQSPKYLFRKEGQNVTLSCEQNLNHDAMYWYRQDPGQGLRLIYYSQIVNDFQKGDIAEGYSVSREKKESFPLTVTSAQKNPTAFYLCASSGAGRFREQFFGPGTRLTVL.

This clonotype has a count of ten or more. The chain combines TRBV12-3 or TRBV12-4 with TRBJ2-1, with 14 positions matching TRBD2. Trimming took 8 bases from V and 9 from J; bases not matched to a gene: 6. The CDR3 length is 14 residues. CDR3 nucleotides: TGTGCCAGCGTGGGACTAGCGGGAGTGATTGAGCAGTTCTTC. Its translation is CASVGLAGVIEQFF.

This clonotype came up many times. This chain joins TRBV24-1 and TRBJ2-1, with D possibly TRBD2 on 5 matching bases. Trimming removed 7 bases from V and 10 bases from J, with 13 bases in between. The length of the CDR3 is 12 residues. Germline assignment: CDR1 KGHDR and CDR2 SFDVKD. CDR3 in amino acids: CATSLSRGEQFF. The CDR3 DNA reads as TGTGCCACCAGCTTATCTAGAGGGGAGCAGTTCTTC.

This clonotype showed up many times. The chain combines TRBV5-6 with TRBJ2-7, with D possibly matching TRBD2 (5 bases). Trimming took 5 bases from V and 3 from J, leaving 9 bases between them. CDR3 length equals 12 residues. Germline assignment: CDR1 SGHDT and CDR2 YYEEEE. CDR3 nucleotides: TGTGCCAGCAGTCGGGCGGGCTACGAGCAGTACTTC. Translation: CASSRAGYEQYF.

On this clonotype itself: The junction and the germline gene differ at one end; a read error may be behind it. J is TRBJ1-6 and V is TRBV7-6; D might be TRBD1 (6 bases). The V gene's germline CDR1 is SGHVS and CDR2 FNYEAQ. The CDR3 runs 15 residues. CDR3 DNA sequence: TGTACCAGCAGCCGCCAGACAGGAGCTAACTCACCCCTCCACTTT. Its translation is CTSSRQTGANSPLHF.

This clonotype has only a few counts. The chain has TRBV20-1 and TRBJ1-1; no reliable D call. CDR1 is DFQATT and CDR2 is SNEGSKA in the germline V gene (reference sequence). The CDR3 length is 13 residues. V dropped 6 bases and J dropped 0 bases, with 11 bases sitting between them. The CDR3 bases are TGCAGTGCGCACGGACGGATGAACACTGAAGCTTTCTTT. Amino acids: CSAHGRMNTEAFF.

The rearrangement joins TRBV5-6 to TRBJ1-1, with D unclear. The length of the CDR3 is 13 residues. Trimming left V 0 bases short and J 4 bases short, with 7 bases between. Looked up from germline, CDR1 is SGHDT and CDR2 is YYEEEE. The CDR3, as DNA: TGTGCCAGCAGCTTGGGGCTCCTCACTGAAGCTTTCTTT. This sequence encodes CASSLGLLTEAFF.

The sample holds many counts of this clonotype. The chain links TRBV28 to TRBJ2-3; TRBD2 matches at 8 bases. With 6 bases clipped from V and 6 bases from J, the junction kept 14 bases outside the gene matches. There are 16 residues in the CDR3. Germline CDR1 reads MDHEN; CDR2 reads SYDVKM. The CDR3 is CASRGEMVAGTDTQYF. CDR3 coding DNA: TGTGCCAGCAGGGGGGAGATGGTAGCGGGGACGGATACGCAGTATTTT.